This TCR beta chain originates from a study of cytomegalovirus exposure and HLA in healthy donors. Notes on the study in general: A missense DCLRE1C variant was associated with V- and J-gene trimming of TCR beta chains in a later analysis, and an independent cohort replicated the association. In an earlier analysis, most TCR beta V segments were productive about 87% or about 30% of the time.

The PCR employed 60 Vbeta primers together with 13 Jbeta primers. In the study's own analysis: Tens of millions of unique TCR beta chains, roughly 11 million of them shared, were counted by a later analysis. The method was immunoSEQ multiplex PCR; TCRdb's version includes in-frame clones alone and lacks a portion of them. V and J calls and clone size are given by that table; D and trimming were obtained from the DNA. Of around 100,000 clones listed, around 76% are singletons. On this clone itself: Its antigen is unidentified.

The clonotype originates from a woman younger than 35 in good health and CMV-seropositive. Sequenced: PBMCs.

The CDR3 loop is CASSFGRDTEAFF. The CDR3 DNA sequence: TGTGCCAGCAGCTTCGGGCGGGACACTGAAGCTTTCTTT. The rearrangement joins TRBV11-2 to TRBJ1-1; D uncertain. Germline V gene data show CDR1 as SGHAT and CDR2 as FQNNGV. The CDR3 loop spans 13 amino acids. V was trimmed by 3 bases and J by 3 bases, leaving 8 bases between them.